This entry concerns a single T cell receptor (beta chain). This clonotype was recorded at least ten times. Its cognate antigen has yet to be identified. Base-call qualities are not available, and no considerably larger clone is one nucleotide away. Sample treatment or condition, as interpreted from the label and publication: allogeneic hematopoietic cell transplantation with graft depleted of TCRalphabeta T cells and CD19 B cells. TCRalphabeta/CD19-depleted allogeneic hematopoietic cell grafts were given to the transplant recipients, all of whom were children. These data are taken from a study of T-cell reconstitution after alpha-beta-depleted transplantation in children (dated by TCRdb to about 2016). Regarding the study in general: T-cell immune reconstitution after TCRalphabeta/CD19-depleted allogeneic hematopoietic cell transplantation in children was quantitatively tracked in the study by means of TCR repertoire profiling. Results the study describes overall, beyond this receptor: In some patients, high TCRbeta diversity at day 60 was attributed to recipient T cells and intrathymic progenitors that had survived conditioning. Apparently early alphabetaT-cell count recovery about two months after transplant reportedly relied on only several hundred rapidly expanded clones derived from non-depleted graft cells. Hyperexpanded clone frequencies declined over subsequent months; after one year, T-cell counts and TCRbeta diversity were mostly attributed to newly produced T cells.

From the cysteine up to the phenylalanine, the CDR3 has a length of 17 residues. Only the CDR3 DNA stays, 51 bases, in frame from base 1. V loses 6 bases at its end and J loses 2 bases; junction bases beyond the gene matches: 15. The protocol used for the library was PCR. TCRdb names Illumina HiSeq 2500 as the instrument used. To normalize quantification of the TCRbeta repertoire, the TCR libraries were built with molecular barcoding that relied on unique molecular identifiers. Using fastp at Q25 and MiXCR, TCRdb reprocessed the public reads and kept productive beta chains. A single entry per CDR3 protein holds the most common genes and DNA from its merged rows. The sample table holds roughly 280,000 distinct CDR3 sequences, of which roughly 12% were seen once. The leading ten clones occupy 20% to 25% of the sample.

The chain uses TRBV12-3 or TRBV12-4 and TRBJ1-1; TRBD1 matches 7 bases in the middle. The clonotype comes from a male patient between 2 and 15 years old who had a stem cell transplant for chronic granulomatous disease, so the T cells may come from the graft donor. The input for sequencing was peripheral blood, taken 180 days after TCRalphabeta/CD19-depleted stem cell transplant. Here the CDR3 is given as CASRPTTGSVINTEAFF. The DNA sequence follows: TGTGCCAGCAGGCCGACGACAGGGTCGGTGATAAACACTGAAGCTTTCTTT.